The next 16 T cell receptor beta chains were all read from a single sample in a study of low-dose radiotherapy and immunotherapy resistance in tumors. Specified time point: before trial treatment. TRAV and TRBV primers primed cDNA for both TCRalpha and TCRbeta. Over around 19 PCR cycles, TCRs were amplified from a constant-region primer and V-primer adapter. TCRdb re-analysed the reads in MiXCR, keeping a single row per CDR3 protein. The table lists about 82,000 distinct CDR3 sequences, under 20% of them singletons, with 5% to 7% in the top ten. Source: PBMCs, taken before treatment. The receptors derive from a male donor with prostate cancer.

By share, this clonotype counts as medium-sized. The chain joins TRBV20-1 to TRBJ2-1, with TRBD2 matching over 8 bases. The length of the CDR3 is 13 residues. The V gene's germline CDR1 is DFQATT and CDR2 SNEGSKA (reference sequence). J gave up 4 bases and V 3 bases, and 2 bases lay outside the gene matches. In DNA, the CDR3 is TGCAGTGCTAGGGAGCGGGGGTACAATGAGCAGTTCTTC. Its protein is CSARERGYNEQFF.

This clonotype was picked up many times. This chain links TRBV7-8 with TRBJ2-1; D may be TRBD1 (5 bases). V dropped 5 bases and J dropped 6 bases, with 14 bases sitting between them. CDR3 length: 14 residues. CDR1 and CDR2 (germline): SGHVS, FQNEAQ. This chain's CDR3 is CASSVSGLGNEQFF. The CDR3 DNA reads TGTGCCAGCAGCGTATCAGGGCTCGGCAATGAGCAGTTCTTC.

Turning to this clonotype: A read error is the likely source, as a far larger clone sits one nucleotide away. The J gene is TRBJ2-7, the V gene TRBV28; no clear D gene. Per germline, CDR1 MDHEN and CDR2 SYDVKM. This CDR3 spans 11 amino acids. V lost 3 bases and J lost 7, with 7 bases in between. The CDR3 DNA reads as TGTGCCAGCAGTTTCAACAATGAGCAGTACTTC. Translation gives CASSFNNEQYF.

This clonotype came up many times. The chain links TRBV7-9 to TRBJ1-3; the D is unclear. Germline lookup yields CDR1 SEHNR and CDR2 FQNEAQ (reference sequence). The CDR3 contains 15 residues. Trimming took 5 bases from V and 7 from J, leaving 18 bases between them. DNA for the CDR3: TGTGCCAGCAGCCCCCTGGTGTCGAGACCGAACACCATATATTTT. It translates to CASSPLVSRPNTIYF.

This clonotype was seen repeatedly, ten times or more. The rearrangement uses TRBV6-2 or TRBV6-3 and TRBJ1-5, with TRBD1 identical over 8 bases. The junction had 5 bases not matched to a gene; V was cut back by 6 bases and J by 4 bases. This CDR3 has 14 residues. Looked up from germline, CDR1 is MNHEY and CDR2 is SVGEGT. The CDR3: CASRHGQGNQPQHF. As DNA, the CDR3 is TGTGCCAGCAGGCATGGACAGGGAAATCAGCCCCAGCATTTT.

This clonotype was counted at least ten times. This rearrangement joins TRBV4-2 to TRBJ2-1, with D perhaps TRBD2 (6 bases). Looked up from germline, CDR1 is LGHNA and CDR2 is YNFKEQ. The V and J ends lost 0 bases and 9 bases respectively, with 9 bases between them. CDR3 length: 13 amino acids. CDR3 sequence: CASSQEEAGEQFF. As DNA, the CDR3 is TGTGCCAGCAGCCAAGAGGAAGCGGGTGAGCAGTTCTTC.

This clonotype was seen many times. The chain links TRBV3-1 to TRBJ2-2; 9 bases are shared with TRBD1. Germline CDR1 LGHDT, CDR2 YNNKEL (reference sequence). The CDR3 covers 16 residues. The trim removed 4 bases at V and 6 bases at J, leaving 9 bases unmatched. The CDR3 DNA reads as TGTGCCAGCAGCCCTTTGAGGACAGGGGCTGCCGGGGAGCTGTTTTTT. This translates into CASSPLRTGAAGELFF.

This clonotype was detected ten times or more. The chain combines TRBV2 with TRBJ1-1; tentative D call: TRBD1 (5 bases). Germline V CDR1 and CDR2: SNHLY, FYNNEI. This CDR3 is 13 amino acids long. Between the trimmed V and J ends, which lost 10 bases and 5 bases, there was a span of 17 bases. The DNA for the CDR3 is TGTGCCACAACGGGGCAGCGCGGTACTGAAGCTTTCTTT. Translation: CATTGQRGTEAFF.

This clonotype occurred many times. The chain combines TRBV11-2 with TRBJ2-5; perhaps TRBD1 as D (5 bases). The germline gives CDR1 SGHAT, CDR2 FQNNGV. Between the trimmed V and J ends, which lost 0 bases and 1 base, there was a span of 9 bases. The CDR3 length is 15 residues. CDR3 region: CASSLDKGPQETQYF. CDR3 bases: TGTGCCAGCAGCTTAGATAAGGGGCCCCAAGAGACCCAGTACTTC.

There are many counts of this clonotype. This chain links TRBV7-9 with TRBJ1-1; the D is unclear. Trimming left V 1 base short and J 4 bases short, with 10 bases between. Germline CDR1 is SEHNR and CDR2 is FQNEAQ (reference sequence). This CDR3 has 14 residues. Here the CDR3 DNA reads TGTGCCAGCAGCTTAGGAAGGGCGAGCACTGAAGCTTTCTTT. Its translation is CASSLGRASTEAFF.

There are many counts of this clonotype. The chain recombines TRBV28 with TRBJ2-2; D uncertain. The CDR3 length is 12 residues. Germline V gene data show CDR1 as MDHEN and CDR2 as SYDVKM. Trimming shortened V by 5 bases and J by 2 bases, and 3 bases separated the two germline ends. The CDR3 sequence: CASSRNTGELFF. The CDR3 bases are TGTGCCAGCAGTAGAAACACCGGGGAGCTGTTTTTT. The full variable domain, in which reference TRBV28 and TRBJ2-2 provide the parts outside the CDR3, is DVKVTQSSRYLVKRTGEKVFLECVQDMDHENMFWYRQDPGLGLRLIYFSYDVKMKEKGDIPEGYSVSREKKERFSLILESASTNQTSMYLCASSRNTGELFFGEGSRLTVL.

This clonotype was counted ten times or more. The V call is TRBV10-3, the J call TRBJ2-7; D not resolved. There are 14 residues in the CDR3. CDR1 is ENHRY, CDR2 SYGVKD, per germline. Trimming cost V 6 bases and J 0 bases, with 12 bases left between them. Here the CDR3 DNA reads TGTGCCATCAGGAACCCGGACGTCTCCTACGAGCAGTACTTC. It translates to CAIRNPDVSYEQYF.

Ten or more counts support this clonotype. This chain links TRBV7-6 with TRBJ2-3; the D is unclear. CDR3 length: 15 amino acids. V shed 9 bases and J shed 0 bases, with 16 bases lying between them. Per the germline V gene, CDR1 is SGHVS and CDR2 is FNYEAQ. This chain's CDR3 is CASTLIGSSTDTQYF. In DNA form, the CDR3 reads TGTGCCAGTACCTTAATCGGCAGTAGCACAGATACGCAGTATTTT.

This clonotype was counted many times. This chain connects TRBV20-1 to TRBJ2-5; the match to TRBD2 covers 7 bases. The length of the CDR3 is 12 residues. Germline V CDR1 and CDR2: DFQATT, SNEGSKA (reference sequence). Losses at the gene ends were 5 bases for V and 4 bases for J; bases not matched to a gene: 4. The CDR3 DNA sequence: TGCAGTGCTGGAGCGGGAAGAGAGACCCAGTACTTC. This encodes CSAGAGRETQYF.

The CDR3 DNA follows: TGTGCCAGCAGTTACGGAGCGTGGGCTTTCTTT. It is translated as CASSYGAWAFF. This chain links TRBV6-1 with TRBJ1-1; D uncertain. The germline gives CDR1 MNHNS, CDR2 SASEGT. This CDR3 has 11 residues. The V gene lost 5 bases and the J gene lost 11 bases, with 12 bases spanning the gap.

Ten or more counts support this clonotype. This chain links TRBV28 with TRBJ2-1, with 11 bases aligning to TRBD1. Unmatched junction bases numbered 3, after V lost 6 bases and J lost 5 bases. This CDR3 comprises 14 residues. Germline values: CDR1 MDHEN, CDR2 SYDVKM. The CDR3 sequence is CASRGQGANNEQFF. In DNA, the CDR3 is TGTGCCAGCAGAGGACAGGGGGCCAACAATGAGCAGTTCTTC.